These 8 T cell receptor beta chains share one sample of origin, sequenced in a study of blood T cell repertoires in COVID-19. Repertoires were generated with immunoSEQ multiplex PCR, while TCRdb's copy carries only in-frame clones and drops some. Of about 100,000 clones in the sample, around four fifths were seen once. Sequenced input: peripheral blood. The receptors here all came from a woman between 65 and 79 years old with acute or convalescent COVID-19.

The rearrangement joins TRBV15 to TRBJ1-5, with D hard to call. This CDR3 is 15 amino acids long. V dropped 0 bases and J dropped 4 bases, with 10 bases sitting between them. The germline V gene encodes CDR1 LNHNV and CDR2 YYDKDF (reference sequence). The CDR3 DNA is TGTGCCACCAGCAGAGATCCGGGCGGGAATCAGCCCCAGCATTTT. Amino acids: CATSRDPGGNQPQHF.

The V gene is TRBV9, the J gene TRBJ1-3, with D tentatively TRBD1 (6 bases). Looked up from germline, CDR1 is SGDLS and CDR2 is YYNGEE. Trimming took 0 bases from V and 0 from J, leaving 13 bases between them. CDR3 length: 17 amino acids. The CDR3 loop reads CASSVGQVYSSGNTIYF. The CDR3, as DNA: TGTGCCAGCAGCGTAGGACAGGTATATTCCTCTGGAAACACCATATATTTT.

This rearrangement joins TRBV6-5 to TRBJ1-1; D is undetermined. The CDR3 loop spans 13 amino acids. Looked up from germline, CDR1 is MNHEY and CDR2 is SVGAGI. The V end lost 6 bases, the J end lost 8 bases, and 16 bases lay between the germline ends. The CDR3 loop is CASSQNTFHEAFF. In DNA, the CDR3 is TGTGCCAGCAGCCAGAACACATTCCACGAAGCTTTCTTT.

This clone was seen a few times. The rearrangement joins TRBV5-4 to TRBJ2-6; D gene unclear. CDR1 and CDR2 from the germline V gene are SGHNT and YYREEE (reference sequence). V lost 3 bases and J lost 2, with 9 bases in between. The CDR3 has 15 amino acids. The CDR3 DNA reads as TGTGCCAGCAGCTCTGGCGGTCCTGGGGCCAACGTCCTGACTTTC. Amino acid sequence: CASSSGGPGANVLTF.

The chain is built from TRBV5-5 and TRBJ1-1; D call uncertain. CDR1 is SGHKS and CDR2 is YYEKEE in the germline V gene (reference sequence). The length of the CDR3 is 13 residues. Between the trimmed V and J ends, which lost 0 bases and 3 bases, there was a span of 6 bases. CDR3 in DNA: TGTGCCAGCAGCTTGGCCTCGGACACTGAAGCTTTCTTT. Translation gives CASSLASDTEAFF.

The rearrangement uses TRBV7-9 and TRBJ2-7, with D perhaps TRBD2 (5 bases). There are 14 residues in the CDR3. The germline CDR1 and CDR2 sequences are SEHNR and FQNEAQ (reference sequence). Between the trimmed V and J ends, which lost 5 bases and 0 bases, there was a span of 11 bases. The CDR3 DNA sequence: TGTGCCAGCAGCCCGGACGGGAACTCCTACGAGCAGTACTTC. This gives the protein CASSPDGNSYEQYF. The variable domain in full, with the rest retrieved from reference TRBV7-9 and TRBJ2-7, is DTGVSQNPRHKITKRGQNVTFRCDPISEHNRLYWYRQTLGQGPEFLTYFQNEAQLEKSRLLSDRFSAERPKGSFSTLEIQRTEQGDSAMYLCASSPDGNSYEQYFGPGTRLTVT.

Concerning this clone: An end of the junction does not agree with germline; a read error may underlie this. This chain connects TRBV2 to TRBJ2-5; 10 bases line up with TRBD2. Germline-derived CDR1 and CDR2 are SNHLY and FYNNEI. The CDR3 is 13 residues long. The DNA of the CDR3 is TGTGCCAGCAGTGAGCCGGGACTAGCGCCCCAGGACTTC. This encodes CASSEPGLAPQDF.

The rearrangement links TRBV29-1 to TRBJ2-5; the D gene is possibly TRBD2 (6 bases). The CDR3 length is 13 residues. Germline CDR1 and CDR2: SQVTM and ANQGSEA. Trimming took 6 bases from V and 5 from J, leaving 16 bases between them. CDR3 DNA sequence: TGCAGCGTCTCGGACACCCGGGGGGAGACCCAGTACTTC. It translates to CSVSDTRGETQYF.